The present TCR beta chain was sequenced within a study of T cell repertoires in cytomegalovirus infection. Study as a whole: Public TCR beta signatures indicated both CMV infection and matching HLA type. Study outcomes and limitations: What dominated the ex vivo response were HLA-C-restricted CMV-specific TCR beta clonotypes.

The ends were cut back, 6 bases at V and 1 base at J, with 14 bases in the middle. This CDR3 is 15 amino acids long. The germline V gene encodes CDR1 SNHLY and CDR2 FYNNEI. MiXCR, run by TCRdb on the reads, gives a single entry per CDR3 protein. The table records 200,000 to 300,000 distinct CDR3 sequences, around 8.7% of them present only once. Worth noting for this clonotype: The antigen is not known.

The chain has TRBV2 and TRBJ2-3; the D is unclear. The sequence was collected from a human donor in good health (CMV status not recorded). Some clones in this sample may be carry-over from other donors' samples. The sample was PBMCs. The CDR3 sequence is CASRPIFAGTDTQYF. The CDR3, as DNA: TGTGCCAGCAGGCCTATCTTCGCTGGCACAGATACGCAGTATTTT. Supplemented by reference TRBV2 and TRBJ2-3, the full variable domain reads EPEVTQTPSHQVTQMGQEVILRCVPISNHLYFYWYRQILGQKVEFLVSFYNNEISEKSEIFDDQFSVERPDGSNFTLKIRSTKLEDSAMYFCASRPIFAGTDTQYFGPGTRLTVL.